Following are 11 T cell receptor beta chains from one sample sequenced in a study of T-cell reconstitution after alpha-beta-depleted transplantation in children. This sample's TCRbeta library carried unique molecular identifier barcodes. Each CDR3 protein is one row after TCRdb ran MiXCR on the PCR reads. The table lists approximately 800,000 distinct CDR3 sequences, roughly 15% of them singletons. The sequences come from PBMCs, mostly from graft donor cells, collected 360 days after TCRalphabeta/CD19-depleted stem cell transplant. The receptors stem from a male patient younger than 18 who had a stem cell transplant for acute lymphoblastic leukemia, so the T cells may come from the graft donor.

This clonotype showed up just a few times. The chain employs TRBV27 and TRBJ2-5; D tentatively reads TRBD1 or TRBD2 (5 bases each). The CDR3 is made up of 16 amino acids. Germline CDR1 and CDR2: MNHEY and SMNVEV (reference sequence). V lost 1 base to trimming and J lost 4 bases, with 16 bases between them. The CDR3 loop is CASSLYPATGGETQYF. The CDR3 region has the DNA TGTGCCAGCAGTTTATATCCCGCCACAGGAGGAGAGACCCAGTACTTC.

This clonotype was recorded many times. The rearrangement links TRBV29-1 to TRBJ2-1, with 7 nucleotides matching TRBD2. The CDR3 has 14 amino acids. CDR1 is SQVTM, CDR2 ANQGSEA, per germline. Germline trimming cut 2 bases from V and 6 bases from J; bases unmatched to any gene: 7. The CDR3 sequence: CSVERGGSPNEQFF. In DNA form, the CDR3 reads TGCAGCGTTGAACGAGGCGGGAGTCCCAATGAGCAGTTCTTC.

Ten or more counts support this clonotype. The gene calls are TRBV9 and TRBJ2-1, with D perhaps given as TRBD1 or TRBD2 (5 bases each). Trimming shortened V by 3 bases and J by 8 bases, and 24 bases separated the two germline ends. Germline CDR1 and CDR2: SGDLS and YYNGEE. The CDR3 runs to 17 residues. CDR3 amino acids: CASSDPSLRVRGDEQFF. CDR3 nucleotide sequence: TGTGCCAGCAGCGACCCGAGTTTAAGGGTCCGGGGCGATGAGCAGTTCTTC.

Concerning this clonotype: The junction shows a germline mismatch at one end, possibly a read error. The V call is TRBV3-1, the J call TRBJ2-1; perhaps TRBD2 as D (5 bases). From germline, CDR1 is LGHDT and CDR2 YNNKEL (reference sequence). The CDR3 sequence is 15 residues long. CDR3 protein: CSSSLKGVPYNEQFF. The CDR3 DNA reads TGTTCCAGCAGCCTAAAGGGAGTACCTTACAATGAGCAGTTCTTC.

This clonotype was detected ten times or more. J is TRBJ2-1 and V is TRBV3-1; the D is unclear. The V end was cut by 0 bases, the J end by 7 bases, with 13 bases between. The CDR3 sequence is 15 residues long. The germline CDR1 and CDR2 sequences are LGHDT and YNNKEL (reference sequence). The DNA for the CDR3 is TGTGCCAGCAGCCAAGATCTATCAAGTACGAATGAGCAGTTCTTC. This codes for CASSQDLSSTNEQFF.

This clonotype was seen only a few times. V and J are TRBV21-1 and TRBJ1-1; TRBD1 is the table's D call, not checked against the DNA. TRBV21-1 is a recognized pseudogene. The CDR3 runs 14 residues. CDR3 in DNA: TGTGCCAGCAGCAAAGACCGGGGGATAACTGAAGCTTTCTTT. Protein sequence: CASSKDRGITEAFF.

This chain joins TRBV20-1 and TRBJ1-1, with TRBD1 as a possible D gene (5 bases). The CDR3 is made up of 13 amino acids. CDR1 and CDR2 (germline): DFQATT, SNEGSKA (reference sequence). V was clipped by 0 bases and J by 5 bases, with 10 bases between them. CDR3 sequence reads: CSARDLGETEAFF. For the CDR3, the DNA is TGCAGTGCTAGAGATCTGGGGGAAACTGAAGCTTTCTTT.

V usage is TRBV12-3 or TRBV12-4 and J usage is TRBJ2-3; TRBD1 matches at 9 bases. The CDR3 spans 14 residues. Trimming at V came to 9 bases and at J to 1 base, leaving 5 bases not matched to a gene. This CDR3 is CASHRGRGTDTQYF. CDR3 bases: TGTGCCAGTCACAGGGGGCGGGGCACAGATACGCAGTATTTT.

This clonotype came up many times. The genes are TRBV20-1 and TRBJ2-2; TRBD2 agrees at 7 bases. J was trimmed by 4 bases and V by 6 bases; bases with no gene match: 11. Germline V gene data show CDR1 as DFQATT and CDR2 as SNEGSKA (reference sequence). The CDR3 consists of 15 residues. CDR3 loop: CSALTSKLGTGELFF. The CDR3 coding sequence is TGCAGTGCACTGACTAGCAAGTTAGGCACCGGGGAGCTGTTTTTT.

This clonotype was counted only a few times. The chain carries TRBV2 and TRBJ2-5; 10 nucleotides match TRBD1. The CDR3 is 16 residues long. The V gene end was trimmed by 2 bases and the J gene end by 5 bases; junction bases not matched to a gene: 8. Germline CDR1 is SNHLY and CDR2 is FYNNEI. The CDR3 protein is CASSEWGTGEGETQYF. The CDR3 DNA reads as TGTGCCAGCAGTGAATGGGGGACAGGGGAAGGGGAGACCCAGTACTTC.

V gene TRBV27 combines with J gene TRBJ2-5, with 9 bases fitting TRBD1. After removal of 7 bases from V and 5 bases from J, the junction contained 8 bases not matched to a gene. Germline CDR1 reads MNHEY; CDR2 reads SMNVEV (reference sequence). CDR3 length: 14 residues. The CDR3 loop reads CASTRDRAAETQYF. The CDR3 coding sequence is TGTGCCAGCACTCGGGACAGGGCGGCCGAGACCCAGTACTTC.